This T cell receptor (beta chain) stems from a study of shared clonotypes between healthy human individuals. In the naive CD8 group, cells lacked CD45RO and were positively selected for CCR7, so terminally differentiated effector memory CD45RA+ cells were left out. V was cut by 4 bases and J by 0 bases, with 17 bases left in between. The CDR3 extends over 17 amino acids. Per the germline V gene, CDR1 is SGDLS and CDR2 is YYNGEE. The table came from immunoSEQ multiplex PCR; TCRdb's copy has only in-frame clones and leaves some out. The repertoire holds over 2,000,000 clones, over 85% seen once, with around 1.8% in the top ten.

The chain is built from TRBV9 and TRBJ2-1, with D unclear. The clonotype was recovered from a man between 18 and 29 years old in good health. Some clones in this sample may be carry-over from other donors' samples. The specimen sequenced was naive CD8+ T cells from PBMCs. CDR3 nucleotides: TGTGCCAGCAGCCCGGGCCGGTTGACGAGCTCCTACAATGAGCAGTTCTTC. This translates into CASSPGRLTSSYNEQFF.